Listed here are 22 T cell receptor beta chains from one sample, sequenced in a study of shared clonotypes between healthy human individuals. CD8 cells regarded as naive lacked CD45RO, were positively chosen for CCR7, and omitted terminally differentiated effector memory CD45RA+ cells. TCRdb keeps only in-frame clones here, not all; method: immunoSEQ multiplex PCR. The table records 1.5 million to 2.5 million clones, 85% to 95% of them present only once. Input material: naive CD8+ T cells sorted from blood. The receptors originated from a man between 18 and 35 years old in good health.

This chain joins TRBV27 and TRBJ1-5; 10 bases map to TRBD1. Trimming at V came to 6 bases and at J to 5 bases, leaving 19 bases not matched to a gene. The CDR3 spans 19 residues. Germline CDR1 MNHEY, CDR2 SMNVEV (reference sequence). CDR3 DNA sequence: TGTGCCAGCAGCCCAGGCCTGGGACAGGGGTTATCGGTGGATCAGCCCCAGCATTTT. This translates into CASSPGLGQGLSVDQPQHF.

Turning to this clone: The sample carries other DNA sequences with the same CDR3. V is TRBV6-4 and J is TRBJ1-1; unclear D gene. V lost 3 bases and J lost 0, with 5 bases in between. The CDR3 contains 13 residues. The germline V gene encodes CDR1 MRHNA and CDR2 SNTAGT. This CDR3 is CASSETLNTEAFF. In nucleotides, the CDR3 is TGTGCCAGCAGTGAGACGTTGAACACTGAAGCTTTCTTT.

This chain connects TRBV11-2 to TRBJ2-3; D is ambiguous. CDR1 is SGHAT, CDR2 FQNNGV, per germline. With 1 base removed from V and 4 bases from J, the gap between germline ends came to 12 bases. The CDR3 extends over 15 amino acids. CDR3 in amino acids: CASSLGPPVADTQYF. CDR3 DNA: TGTGCCAGCAGCTTAGGTCCCCCCGTCGCAGATACGCAGTATTTT.

The chain links TRBV25-1 to TRBJ1-4; 10 bases agree with TRBD1. Germline CDR1 reads MGHDK; CDR2 reads SYGVNS. There are 15 residues in the CDR3. After removal of 0 bases from V and 11 bases from J, the junction contained 6 bases not matched to a gene. The CDR3 loop reads CASSEYRQGAVKLFF. In nucleotides, the CDR3 is TGTGCCAGCAGTGAATATCGACAGGGGGCGGTTAAACTGTTTTTT.

A note on this clone: This same CDR3 is encoded by further DNA sequences in the sample. The genes are TRBV5-1 and TRBJ2-7; 9 bases align to TRBD2. This CDR3 spans 15 amino acids. The V segment lost 0 bases and the J segment 2 bases; nucleotides outside the gene matches: 3. The germline gives CDR1 SGHRS, CDR2 YFSETQ. The CDR3 loop is CASSLGLAVTYEQYF. In DNA, the CDR3 is TGCGCCAGCAGCTTGGGACTAGCGGTAACCTACGAGCAGTACTTC. Variable domain in full (rest from reference TRBV5-1 and TRBJ2-7): KAGVTQTPRYLIKTRGQQVTLSCSPISGHRSVSWYQQTPGQGLQFLFEYFSETQRNKGNFPGRFSGRQFSNSRSEMNVSTLELGDSALYLCASSLGLAVTYEQYFGPGTRLTVT.

This clone was detected only once. This chain joins TRBV6-1 and TRBJ1-2, with 7 bases fitting TRBD1. CDR1 and CDR2 (germline): MNHNS, SASEGT. CDR3 size: 15 residues. V lost 8 bases, J lost 6 bases, and 15 bases stayed unmatched. Here the CDR3 DNA reads TGTGCCAGCCGATGGATAAAACAGGGGTCGGATGGCTACACCTTC. It specifies CASRWIKQGSDGYTF.

V gene TRBV4-1 combines with J gene TRBJ2-1; D call uncertain. V shed 1 base and J shed 7 bases, with 14 bases lying between them. CDR1 and CDR2 from the germline V gene are MGHRA and YSYEKL. This CDR3 is 15 amino acids long. The CDR3 region has the DNA TGCGCCAGCAGCCAAGGCCCCCAGGATTCTAATGAGCAGTTCTTC. Amino acid sequence: CASSQGPQDSNEQFF.

V gene TRBV5-6 combines with J gene TRBJ2-3; the match to TRBD2 covers 8 bases. Losses at the gene ends were 4 bases for V and 4 bases for J; bases not matched to a gene: 8. The CDR3 covers 15 residues. Germline values: CDR1 SGHDT, CDR2 YYEEEE. CDR3 DNA: TGTGCCAGCAGCGCACTAGCGGCCCCACCAGATACGCAGTATTTT. This codes for CASSALAAPPDTQYF.

This rearrangement joins TRBV4-2 to TRBJ2-3, with D possibly TRBD2 on 6 matching bases. The CDR3 has 14 residues. The germline CDR1 and CDR2 sequences are LGHNA and YNFKEQ. V lost 4 bases and J 0 bases, leaving 8 bases between the germline ends. CDR3 residues: CASSRSGSTDTQYF. The CDR3 DNA sequence: TGTGCCAGCAGCCGGAGCGGGAGCACAGATACGCAGTATTTT.

The CDR3 spells CASTPMGGAGELFF. DNA of the CDR3: TGTGCCAGCACACCCATGGGGGGTGCCGGGGAGCTGTTTTTT. This rearrangement joins TRBV27 to TRBJ2-2, with D maybe TRBD2 (6 bases). The CDR3 runs 14 residues. The V end lost 7 bases, the J end lost 6 bases, and 15 bases lay between the germline ends. The germline V gene has CDR1 MNHEY and CDR2 SMNVEV (reference sequence).

The chain links TRBV7-9 to TRBJ1-3; no clear D gene. Germline V gene sequence: CDR1 SEHNR, CDR2 FQNEAQ (reference sequence). With 5 bases removed from V and 3 bases from J, the gap between germline ends came to 8 bases. The CDR3 has 13 residues. CDR3 sequence (DNA): TGTGCCAGCAGCGCCCCAGTTGGAAACACCATATATTTT. Amino acids: CASSAPVGNTIYF.

This chain links TRBV27 with TRBJ1-1; D call uncertain. V gave up 8 bases and J gave up 13 bases, with 17 bases separating them. CDR1 is MNHEY and CDR2 is SMNVEV in the germline V gene (reference sequence). This CDR3 is built from 11 residues. The CDR3 sequence is CASDSGGRVFF. For the CDR3, the DNA is TGTGCCAGCGACTCGGGAGGGAGGGTTTTCTTT.

This chain connects TRBV28 to TRBJ2-7; the D call may be TRBD1 or TRBD2 (5 bases each). CDR1 is MDHEN and CDR2 is SYDVKM in the germline V gene. The CDR3 loop spans 14 amino acids. Trimming cost V 7 bases and J 4 bases, with 17 bases left between them. The CDR3 bases are TGTGCCAGCACTATGAGGGGTAACGATTACGAGCAGTACTTC. It yields the protein CASTMRGNDYEQYF.

The chain employs TRBV19 and TRBJ1-2; no clear D. The CDR3 runs to 15 residues. V shed 2 bases and J shed 1 base, with 11 bases lying between them. In germline, CDR1 is LNHDA, CDR2 SQIVND (reference sequence). CDR3 amino acids: CASSIRDSVNYGYTF. The DNA for the CDR3 is TGTGCCAGTAGTATAAGGGATTCCGTTAACTATGGCTACACCTTC. The variable domain in full, with the rest retrieved from reference TRBV19 and TRBJ1-2, is DGGITQSPKYLFRKEGQNVTLSCEQNLNHDAMYWYRQDPGQGLRLIYYSQIVNDFQKGDIAEGYSVSREKKESFPLTVTSAQKNPTAFYLCASSIRDSVNYGYTFGSGTRLTVV.

This chain connects TRBV5-6 to TRBJ2-6; D is perhaps TRBD2 (6 bases). The CDR3 runs 17 residues. The germline V and J ends were trimmed by 1 base and 3 bases, with 14 bases remaining between them. Per the germline V gene, CDR1 is SGHDT and CDR2 is YYEEEE. The CDR3 bases are TGTGCCAGCAGCTTGAGGGGAGGTCCCTTTGGGGCCAACGTCCTGACTTTC. Protein product: CASSLRGGPFGANVLTF.

The CDR3 DNA reads TGCGCCAGCAGCCCGACAGGTTCAGAGAGCCCCTACAATGAGCAGTTCTTC. Its translation: CASSPTGSESPYNEQFF. This chain connects TRBV5-1 to TRBJ2-1, with D perhaps TRBD1 (6 bases). CDR3 length: 17 residues. V dropped 4 bases and J dropped 2 bases, with 19 bases sitting between them. Germline assignment: CDR1 SGHRS and CDR2 YFSETQ. Variable domain in full (rest from reference TRBV5-1 and TRBJ2-1): KAGVTQTPRYLIKTRGQQVTLSCSPISGHRSVSWYQQTPGQGLQFLFEYFSETQRNKGNFPGRFSGRQFSNSRSEMNVSTLELGDSALYLCASSPTGSESPYNEQFFGPGTRLTVL.

This sequence joins TRBV13 and TRBJ2-1, with D tentatively TRBD2 (5 bases). Trimming removed 2 bases from V and 8 bases from J, with 13 bases in between. The CDR3 spans 14 residues. Per the germline V gene, CDR1 is PRHDT and CDR2 is FYEKMQ (reference sequence). In DNA, the CDR3 is TGTGCCAGCAGCTTACCCTCCCTCGGGGATGAGCAGTTCTTC. This gives the protein CASSLPSLGDEQFF. Using reference TRBV13 and TRBJ2-1 for the parts outside the CDR3, the full variable domain is AAGVIQSPRHLIKEKRETATLKCYPIPRHDTVYWYQQGPGQDPQFLISFYEKMQSDKGSIPDRFSAQQFSDYHSELNMSSLELGDSALYFCASSLPSLGDEQFFGPGTRLTVL.

This rearrangement joins TRBV9 to TRBJ2-2, with 8 positions matching TRBD2. Germline V CDR1 and CDR2: SGDLS, YYNGEE. The CDR3 spans 16 residues. With V trimmed by 0 bases and J by 4 bases, 5 bases remained unmatched. CDR3 loop: CASSVASGSITGELFF. In DNA, the CDR3 is TGTGCCAGCAGCGTAGCCAGCGGGAGTATCACCGGGGAGCTGTTTTTT.

Concerning this clone itself: This sample includes further DNA sequences coding for the same CDR3. This sequence joins TRBV2 and TRBJ1-1, with TRBD1 as a possible D gene (5 bases). Germline values: CDR1 SNHLY, CDR2 FYNNEI. Trimming pared 4 bases from V and 2 bases from J, leaving 8 bases between. The CDR3 extends over 13 amino acids. The CDR3 loop is CASSATGNTEAFF. CDR3 DNA sequence: TGTGCCAGCAGTGCTACAGGAAACACTGAAGCTTTCTTT.

This rearrangement joins TRBV4-1 to TRBJ2-7; the match to TRBD1 covers 8 bases. Per germline, CDR1 MGHRA and CDR2 YSYEKL. V lost 3 bases, J lost 6 bases, and 10 bases stayed unmatched. CDR3 length: 15 residues. The CDR3 nucleotides are TGCGCCAGCAGCCACACGACAGGGGAGTCACTCGAGCAGTACTTC. Amino acid sequence: CASSHTTGESLEQYF.

The chain uses TRBV7-2 and TRBJ2-5; 8 nucleotides agree with TRBD1. Germline V gives CDR1 SGHTA, CDR2 FQGNSA. CDR3 length equals 15 residues. Trimming cost V 2 bases and J 5 bases; bases outside gene matches: 7. This chain's CDR3 is CASSLIGRGHETQYF. The CDR3 DNA follows: TGTGCCAGCAGCTTAATCGGCAGGGGGCATGAGACCCAGTACTTC.

Notes on this clone: The same CDR3 is also encoded by other DNA sequences in this sample. The rearrangement links TRBV7-9 to TRBJ1-1, with D possibly TRBD1 on 5 matching bases. CDR1 is SEHNR, CDR2 FQNEAQ, per germline (reference sequence). This CDR3 is built from 12 residues. V was shortened by 1 base and J by 10 bases, with 10 bases between the two germline ends. CDR3 residues: CASSLGGQGAFF. CDR3 coding DNA: TGTGCCAGCAGCTTAGGAGGGCAGGGAGCTTTCTTT.